These 19 T cell receptor beta chains came from one sample sequenced in a study of cytomegalovirus exposure and HLA in healthy donors. 13 Jbeta primers and 60 Vbeta primers were used for the PCR. TCRdb's copy holds only in-frame clones and misses some; the assay was immunoSEQ multiplex PCR. This sample has some 120,000 clones, with about 70% found just once. The source material was PBMCs. The origin of the receptors is a woman in her forties in good health and CMV-seropositive.

V gene TRBV30 combines with J gene TRBJ2-1; 7 nucleotides line up with TRBD1. This CDR3 has 15 amino acids. The germline V gene has CDR1 GTSNPN and CDR2 SVGIG (reference sequence). The trim removed 0 bases at V and 6 bases at J, leaving 8 bases unmatched. Here the CDR3 DNA reads TGTGCCTGGAGTGTAGGGGGCCTCGACCCCAATGAGCAGTTCTTC. Translated, it gives CAWSVGGLDPNEQFF.

This sequence joins TRBV27 and TRBJ2-7; 7 bases are a match to TRBD1. The length of the CDR3 is 12 residues. Looked up from germline, CDR1 is MNHEY and CDR2 is SMNVEV (reference sequence). With 3 bases clipped from V and 6 bases from J, the junction kept 2 bases outside the gene matches. CDR3 region: CASSLGQSEQYF. In DNA form, the CDR3 reads TGTGCCAGCAGTTTGGGACAGAGCGAGCAGTACTTC.

The chain joins TRBV6-4 to TRBJ2-2, with D possibly being TRBD1 (5 bases). Germline CDR1 MRHNA, CDR2 SNTAGT. Trimming left V 2 bases short and J 1 base short, with 5 bases between. This CDR3 has 14 amino acids. The CDR3: CASSDGQNTGELFF. In DNA, the CDR3 is TGTGCCAGCAGTGACGGACAGAACACCGGGGAGCTGTTTTTT.

The count of this clone is one. The rearrangement links TRBV27 to TRBJ2-7; D is possibly TRBD2 (5 bases). The CDR3 extends over 14 amino acids. The germline V gene has CDR1 MNHEY and CDR2 SMNVEV (reference sequence). Trimming pared 3 bases from V and 3 bases from J, leaving 12 bases between. This CDR3 reads CASSFSADHYEQYF. The CDR3 region has the DNA TGTGCCAGCAGTTTTTCAGCGGATCACTACGAGCAGTACTTC.

The chain recombines TRBV18 with TRBJ2-1; 8 bases line up with TRBD2. The CDR3 consists of 15 residues. J was trimmed by 10 bases and V by 4 bases; bases with no gene match: 12. CDR1 and CDR2 from the germline V gene are KGHSH and LQKENI. CDR3 sequence reads: CASSLPLAVFREQFF. The DNA for the CDR3 is TGTGCCAGCTCACTCCCACTAGCGGTGTTCCGGGAGCAGTTCTTC.

The chain is built from TRBV15 and TRBJ1-4; 9 bases are shared with TRBD1. Losses at the gene ends were 1 base for V and 7 bases for J; bases not matched to a gene: 7. The germline V gene encodes CDR1 LNHNV and CDR2 YYDKDF (reference sequence). This CDR3 is 16 amino acids long. This CDR3 reads CATSRGDIQGAEKLFF. The CDR3 DNA reads TGTGCCACCAGCAGAGGCGACATACAGGGGGCTGAAAAACTGTTTTTT.

The J gene is TRBJ1-1, the V gene TRBV27; weak D call: TRBD1 (6 bases). The CDR3 consists of 13 residues. Trimming took off 6 bases at V and 9 bases at J, with 17 bases between the two ends. Per germline, CDR1 MNHEY and CDR2 SMNVEV (reference sequence). The CDR3 loop reads CASSPATGLKAFF. The CDR3 DNA is TGTGCCAGCAGCCCCGCCACAGGGTTGAAAGCTTTCTTT.

CDR3 DNA: TGCGCCAGCAGCTTGGTTACGGGAACCTACAATGAGCAGTTCTTC. It yields the protein CASSLVTGTYNEQFF. The J gene is TRBJ2-1, the V gene TRBV5-1, with D perhaps matching TRBD2 (5 bases). There are 15 residues in the CDR3. V was clipped by 0 bases and J by 2 bases, with 9 bases between them. From germline, CDR1 is SGHRS and CDR2 YFSETQ. Full variable domain (rest looked up from reference TRBV5-1 and TRBJ2-1): KAGVTQTPRYLIKTRGQQVTLSCSPISGHRSVSWYQQTPGQGLQFLFEYFSETQRNKGNFPGRFSGRQFSNSRSEMNVSTLELGDSALYLCASSLVTGTYNEQFFGPGTRLTVL.

The V call is TRBV9, the J call TRBJ2-1, with 7 bases that match TRBD2. J was trimmed by 3 bases and V by 4 bases; bases with no gene match: 7. This CDR3 is 15 amino acids long. Germline lookup yields CDR1 SGDLS and CDR2 YYNGEE. CDR3 in DNA: TGTGCCAGCAGCTTGATTGGCGGGGGCTACAATGAGCAGTTCTTC. This gives the protein CASSLIGGGYNEQFF.

The V and J genes are TRBV19 and TRBJ1-1; D possibly corresponds to TRBD1 (5 bases). This CDR3 region has 13 residues. Germline CDR1 LNHDA, CDR2 SQIVND (reference sequence). V dropped 8 bases and J dropped 6 bases, with 16 bases sitting between them. CDR3 in DNA: TGTGCCAGTCGGAATAACAGGTCTCCTGAAGCTTTCTTT. This translates into CASRNNRSPEAFF.

This rearrangement joins TRBV30 to TRBJ2-3; D call uncertain. V lost 1 base and J 2 bases, leaving 19 bases between the germline ends. This CDR3 is 17 amino acids long. Germline V CDR1 and CDR2: GTSNPN, SVGIG (reference sequence). CDR3 sequence (DNA): TGTGCCTGGAGTGAAACCCTCCTAACCCTCATCACAGATACGCAGTATTTT. Its protein is CAWSETLLTLITDTQYF.

This clone appeared many times. The chain employs TRBV14 and TRBJ2-7, with a weak D call TRBD2 (7 bases). This CDR3 is built from 18 residues. CDR1 SGHDN and CDR2 FVKESK come from the germline V gene. V was pared by 3 bases and J by 3 bases, with 24 bases between. The CDR3 loop reads CASSQIPGRGGFFYEQYF. In DNA form, the CDR3 reads TGTGCCAGCAGCCAGATACCAGGGAGGGGGGGATTCTTCTACGAGCAGTACTTC.

The gene calls are TRBV4-3 and TRBJ2-1, with 8 nucleotides matching TRBD2. Per the germline V gene, CDR1 is LGHNA and CDR2 is YSLEER. The CDR3 covers 13 residues. The junction had 3 bases not matched to a gene; V was cut back by 3 bases and J by 8 bases. The chain's CDR3 is CASSHSGSDEQFF. In nucleotides, the CDR3 is TGCGCCAGCAGCCACAGCGGGAGCGATGAGCAGTTCTTC.

V gene TRBV11-2 combines with J gene TRBJ1-1, with D perhaps matching TRBD1 (5 bases). Per the germline V gene, CDR1 is SGHAT and CDR2 is FQNNGV. The ends were cut back, 6 bases at V and 5 bases at J, with 16 bases in the middle. The CDR3 contains 14 residues. The CDR3 spells CASSSQGVWTEAFF. DNA of the CDR3: TGTGCCAGCAGTTCTCAGGGTGTGTGGACTGAAGCTTTCTTT. Full variable domain (missing parts from reference TRBV11-2 and TRBJ1-1): EAGVAQSPRYKIIEKRQSVAFWCNPISGHATLYWYQQILGQGPKLLIQFQNNGVVDDSQLPKDRFSAERLKGVDSTLKIQPAKLEDSAVYLCASSSQGVWTEAFFGQGTRLTVV.

The chain has TRBV14 and TRBJ1-1, with TRBD1 matching 9 bases. CDR1 is SGHDN, CDR2 FVKESK, per germline. V shed 5 bases and J 2 bases; nucleotides not matched to a gene: 6. The CDR3 totals 15 residues. CDR3 coding DNA: TGTGCCAGCAGCACACGGGACAGGGCAAACACTGAAGCTTTCTTT. Protein: CASSTRDRANTEAFF.

This sequence joins TRBV7-2 and TRBJ1-2; D is perhaps TRBD1 (6 bases). CDR3 length: 13 residues. Germline V gene data show CDR1 as SGHTA and CDR2 as FQGNSA. The V end was cut by 3 bases, the J end by 3 bases, with 8 bases between. The CDR3 spells CASSLDSYYGYTF. The CDR3 DNA reads TGTGCCAGCAGCTTGGACAGCTACTATGGCTACACCTTC.

The V and J genes are TRBV18 and TRBJ2-1, with 11 bases lining up with TRBD2. With V trimmed by 3 bases and J by 5 bases, 9 bases remained unmatched. The CDR3 consists of 17 residues. CDR1 and CDR2 from the germline V gene are KGHSH and LQKENI. The CDR3 sequence: CASSPQARLAGNNEQFF. CDR3 DNA sequence: TGTGCCAGCTCACCCCAAGCCCGACTAGCGGGGAACAATGAGCAGTTCTTC.

The J gene is TRBJ1-5, the V gene TRBV4-3; D is perhaps TRBD1 (5 bases). The germline V and J ends were trimmed by 2 bases and 4 bases, with 12 bases remaining between them. Germline V lookup: CDR1 LGHNA, CDR2 YSLEER. The length of the CDR3 is 15 residues. The DNA for the CDR3 is TGCGCCAGCAGCCAACGTTGGGGGGGAAATCAGCCCCAGCATTTT. It is translated as CASSQRWGGNQPQHF.

This clone has a handful of counts. The chain is built from TRBV6-1 and TRBJ1-5, with 9 nucleotides matching TRBD1. From germline, CDR1 is MNHNS and CDR2 SASEGT. The junction had 5 bases not matched to a gene; V was cut back by 5 bases and J by 3 bases. This CDR3 spans 15 amino acids. The CDR3 bases are TGTGCCAGCAGTTTTACAGGGGGCGCCAATCAGCCCCAGCATTTT. This sequence encodes CASSFTGGANQPQHF.